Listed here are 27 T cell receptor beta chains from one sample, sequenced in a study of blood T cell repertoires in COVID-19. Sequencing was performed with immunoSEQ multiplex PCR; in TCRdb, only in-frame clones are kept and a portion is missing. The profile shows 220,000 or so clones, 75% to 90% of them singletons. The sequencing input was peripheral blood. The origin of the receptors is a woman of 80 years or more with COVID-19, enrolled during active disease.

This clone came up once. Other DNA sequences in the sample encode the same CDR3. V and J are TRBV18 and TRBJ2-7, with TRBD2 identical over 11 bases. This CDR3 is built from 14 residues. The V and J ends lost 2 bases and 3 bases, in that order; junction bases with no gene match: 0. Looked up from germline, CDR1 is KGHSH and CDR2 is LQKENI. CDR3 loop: CASSPGTSGYEQYF. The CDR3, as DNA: TGTGCCAGCTCACCAGGGACTAGCGGCTACGAGCAGTACTTC.

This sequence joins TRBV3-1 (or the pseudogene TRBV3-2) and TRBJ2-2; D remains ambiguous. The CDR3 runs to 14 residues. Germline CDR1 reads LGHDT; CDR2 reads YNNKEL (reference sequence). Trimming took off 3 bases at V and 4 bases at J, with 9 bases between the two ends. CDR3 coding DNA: TGTGCCAGCAGCCACGGTGGTGGCACCGGGGAGCTGTTTTTT. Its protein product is CASSHGGGTGELFF.

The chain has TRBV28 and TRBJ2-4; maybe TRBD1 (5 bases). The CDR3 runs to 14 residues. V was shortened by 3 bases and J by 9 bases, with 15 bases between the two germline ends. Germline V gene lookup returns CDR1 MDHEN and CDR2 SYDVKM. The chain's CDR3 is CASSFNSGQGIQYF. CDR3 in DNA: TGTGCCAGCAGTTTTAACTCGGGCCAGGGCATTCAGTACTTC.

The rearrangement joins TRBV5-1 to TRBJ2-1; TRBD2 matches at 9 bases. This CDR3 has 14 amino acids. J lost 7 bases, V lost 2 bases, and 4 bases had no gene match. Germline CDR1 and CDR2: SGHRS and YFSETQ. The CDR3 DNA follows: TGCGCCAGCAGCTTCAGCGGGGGGAGAAATGAGCAGTTCTTC. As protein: CASSFSGGRNEQFF.

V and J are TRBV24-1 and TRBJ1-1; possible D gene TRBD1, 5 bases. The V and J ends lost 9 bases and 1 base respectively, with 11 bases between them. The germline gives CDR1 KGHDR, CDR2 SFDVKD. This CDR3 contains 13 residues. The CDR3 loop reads CATAGRSNTEAFF. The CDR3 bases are TGTGCCACCGCAGGGAGGTCGAACACTGAAGCTTTCTTT.

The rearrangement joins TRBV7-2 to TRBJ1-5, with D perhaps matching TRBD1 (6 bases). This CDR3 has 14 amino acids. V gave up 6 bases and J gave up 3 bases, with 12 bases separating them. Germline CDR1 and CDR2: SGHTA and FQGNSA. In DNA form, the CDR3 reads TGTGCCAGCAGTATACAGGGTACCAATCAGCCCCAGCATTTT. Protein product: CASSIQGTNQPQHF.

The CDR3 is CASSRGQGGPEETQYF. CDR3 nucleotide sequence: TGTGCCAGCAGCCGGGGACAGGGAGGGCCAGAAGAGACCCAGTACTTC. The V and J genes are TRBV7-9 and TRBJ2-5; 9 bases match TRBD1. Germline CDR1 and CDR2: SEHNR and FQNEAQ (reference sequence). J was trimmed by 3 bases and V by 5 bases; bases with no gene match: 10. The CDR3 loop spans 16 amino acids.

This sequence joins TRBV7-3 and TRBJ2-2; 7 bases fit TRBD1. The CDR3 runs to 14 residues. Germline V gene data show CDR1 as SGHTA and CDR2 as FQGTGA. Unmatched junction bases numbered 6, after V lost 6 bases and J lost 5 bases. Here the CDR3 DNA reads TGTGCCAGCAGAAGGACAGGAGGAACCGGGGAGCTGTTTTTT. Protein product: CASRRTGGTGELFF.

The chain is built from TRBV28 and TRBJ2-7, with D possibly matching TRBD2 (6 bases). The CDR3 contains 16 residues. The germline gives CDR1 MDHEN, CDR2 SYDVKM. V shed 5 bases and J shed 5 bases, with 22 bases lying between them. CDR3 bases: TGTGCCAGCAGTCCCTCACTGGGCGGAGGGGAGGACGAGCAGTACTTC. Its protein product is CASSPSLGGGEDEQYF. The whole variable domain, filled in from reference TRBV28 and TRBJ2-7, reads DVKVTQSSRYLVKRTGEKVFLECVQDMDHENMFWYRQDPGLGLRLIYFSYDVKMKEKGDIPEGYSVSREKKERFSLILESASTNQTSMYLCASSPSLGGGEDEQYFGPGTRLTVT.

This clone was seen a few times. Here the CDR3 DNA reads TGTGCCAGCAGGCGCTCTGGGGCCAACGTCCTGACTTTC. This codes for CASRRSGANVLTF. V usage is TRBV25-1 and J usage is TRBJ2-6, with D unclear. The CDR3 consists of 13 residues. Germline CDR1 reads MGHDK; CDR2 reads SYGVNS. Trimming took off 6 bases at V and 0 bases at J, with 3 bases between the two ends.

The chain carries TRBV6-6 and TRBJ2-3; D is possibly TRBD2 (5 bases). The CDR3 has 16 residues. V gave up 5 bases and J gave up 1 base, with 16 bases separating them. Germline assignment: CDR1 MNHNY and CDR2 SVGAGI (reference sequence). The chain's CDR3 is CASSRLGAGGTDTQYF. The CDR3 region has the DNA TGTGCCAGCAGTCGACTCGGCGCCGGGGGCACAGATACGCAGTATTTT.

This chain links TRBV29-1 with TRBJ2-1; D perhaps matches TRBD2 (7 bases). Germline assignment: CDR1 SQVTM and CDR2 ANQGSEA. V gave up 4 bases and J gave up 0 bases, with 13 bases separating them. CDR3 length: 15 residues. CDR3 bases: TGCAGCGTTGTGGGGGGGCTGTTCTCCTACAATGAGCAGTTCTTC. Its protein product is CSVVGGLFSYNEQFF.

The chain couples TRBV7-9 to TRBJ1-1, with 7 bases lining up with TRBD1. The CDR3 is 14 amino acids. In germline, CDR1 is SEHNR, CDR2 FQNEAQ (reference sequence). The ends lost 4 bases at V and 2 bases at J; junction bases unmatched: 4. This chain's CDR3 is CASSSRGYNTEAFF. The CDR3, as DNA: TGTGCCAGCAGCTCCAGGGGGTATAACACTGAAGCTTTCTTT.

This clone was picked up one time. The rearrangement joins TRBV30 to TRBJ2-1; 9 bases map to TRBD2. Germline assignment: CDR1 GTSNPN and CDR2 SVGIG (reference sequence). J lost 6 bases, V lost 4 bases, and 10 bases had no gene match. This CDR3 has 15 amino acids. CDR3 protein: CAWTLGLAGSNEQFF. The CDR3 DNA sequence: TGTGCCTGGACCCTGGGACTAGCTGGGAGCAATGAGCAGTTCTTC.

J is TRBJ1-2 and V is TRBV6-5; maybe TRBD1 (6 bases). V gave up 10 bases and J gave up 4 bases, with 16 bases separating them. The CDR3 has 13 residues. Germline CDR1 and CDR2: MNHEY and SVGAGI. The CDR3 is CATTQGRLYGYTF. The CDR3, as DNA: TGTGCCACAACCCAGGGGCGGCTCTATGGCTACACCTTC.

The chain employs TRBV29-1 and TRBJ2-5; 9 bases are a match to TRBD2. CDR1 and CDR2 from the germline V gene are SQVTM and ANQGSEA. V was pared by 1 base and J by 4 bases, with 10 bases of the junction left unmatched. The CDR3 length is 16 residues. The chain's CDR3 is CSVEGGGRATGETQYF. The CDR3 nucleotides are TGCAGCGTTGAAGGCGGCGGGAGGGCCACCGGAGAGACCCAGTACTTC.

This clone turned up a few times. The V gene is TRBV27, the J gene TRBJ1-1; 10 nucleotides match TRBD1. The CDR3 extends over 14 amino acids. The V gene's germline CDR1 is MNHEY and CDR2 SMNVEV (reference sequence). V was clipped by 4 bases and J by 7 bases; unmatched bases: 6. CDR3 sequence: CASSSMGQGYEAFF. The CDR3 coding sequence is TGTGCCAGCAGTTCTATGGGACAGGGGTATGAAGCTTTCTTT.

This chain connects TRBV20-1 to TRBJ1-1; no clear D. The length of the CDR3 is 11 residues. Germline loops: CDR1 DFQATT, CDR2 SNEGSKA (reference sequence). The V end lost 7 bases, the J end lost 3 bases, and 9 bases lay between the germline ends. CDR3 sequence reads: CSERKDTEAFF. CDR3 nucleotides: TGCAGTGAGAGGAAGGACACTGAAGCTTTCTTT.

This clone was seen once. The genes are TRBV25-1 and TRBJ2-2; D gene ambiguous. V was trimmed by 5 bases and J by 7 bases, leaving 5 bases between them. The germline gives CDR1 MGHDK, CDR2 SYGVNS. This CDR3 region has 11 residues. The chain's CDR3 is CASSSVGELFF. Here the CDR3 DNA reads TGTGCCAGCAGTTCGGTCGGGGAGCTGTTTTTT.

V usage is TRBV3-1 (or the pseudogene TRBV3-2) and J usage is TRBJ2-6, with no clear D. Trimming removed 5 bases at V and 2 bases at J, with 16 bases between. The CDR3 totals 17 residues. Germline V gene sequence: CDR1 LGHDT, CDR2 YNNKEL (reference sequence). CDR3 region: CASSALARLAGANVLTF. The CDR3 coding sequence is TGTGCCAGCAGCGCCCTTGCTAGGTTAGCTGGGGCCAACGTCCTGACTTTC.

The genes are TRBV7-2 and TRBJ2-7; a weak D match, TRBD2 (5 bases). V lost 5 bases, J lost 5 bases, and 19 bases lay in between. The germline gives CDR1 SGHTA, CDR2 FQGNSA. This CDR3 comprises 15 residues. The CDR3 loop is CASSPPGRASHEQYF. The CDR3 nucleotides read TGTGCCAGCAGCCCCCCTGGGCGGGCGAGCCACGAGCAGTACTTC.

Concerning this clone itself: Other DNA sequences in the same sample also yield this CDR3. CDR3 region: CASSRRNTEAFF. The CDR3 nucleotides are TGTGCCAGCAGCCGGAGGAACACTGAAGCTTTCTTT. The chain carries TRBV12-3 or TRBV12-4 and TRBJ1-1; D gene ambiguous. The CDR3 loop spans 12 amino acids. The V end lost 6 bases, the J end lost 1 base, and 6 bases lay between the germline ends.

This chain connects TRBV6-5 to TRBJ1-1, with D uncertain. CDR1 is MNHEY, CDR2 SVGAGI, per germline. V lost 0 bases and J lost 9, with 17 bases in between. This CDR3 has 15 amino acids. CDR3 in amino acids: CASSYSAGNRAKAFF. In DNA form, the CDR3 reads TGTGCCAGCAGTTACTCGGCCGGGAATAGGGCAAAAGCTTTCTTT.

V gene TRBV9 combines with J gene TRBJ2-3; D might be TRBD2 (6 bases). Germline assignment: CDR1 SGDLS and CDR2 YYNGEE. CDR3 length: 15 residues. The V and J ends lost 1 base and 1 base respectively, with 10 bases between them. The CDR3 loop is CASSVMASGTDTQYF. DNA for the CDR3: TGTGCCAGCAGCGTAATGGCTAGCGGCACAGATACGCAGTATTTT.

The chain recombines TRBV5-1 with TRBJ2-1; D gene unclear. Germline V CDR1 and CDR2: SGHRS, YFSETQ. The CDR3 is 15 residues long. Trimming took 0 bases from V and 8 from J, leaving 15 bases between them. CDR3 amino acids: CASSLEDSRRDEQFF. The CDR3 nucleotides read TGCGCCAGCAGCTTGGAAGATTCTAGACGAGATGAGCAGTTCTTC. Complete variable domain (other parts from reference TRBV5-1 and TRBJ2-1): KAGVTQTPRYLIKTRGQQVTLSCSPISGHRSVSWYQQTPGQGLQFLFEYFSETQRNKGNFPGRFSGRQFSNSRSEMNVSTLELGDSALYLCASSLEDSRRDEQFFGPGTRLTVL.

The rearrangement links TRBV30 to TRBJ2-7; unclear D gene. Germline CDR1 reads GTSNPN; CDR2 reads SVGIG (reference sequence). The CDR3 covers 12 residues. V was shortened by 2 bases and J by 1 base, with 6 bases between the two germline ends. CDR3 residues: CAWSIRSYEQYF. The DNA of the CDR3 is TGTGCCTGGAGTATCCGGTCCTACGAGCAGTACTTC.

The CDR3 here is CASSQDVQGEATEAFF. CDR3 coding DNA: TGTGCCAGCAGCCAAGACGTACAGGGGGAGGCCACTGAAGCTTTCTTT. The chain has TRBV14 and TRBJ1-1; 8 positions agree with TRBD1. The CDR3 loop spans 16 amino acids. The germline CDR1 and CDR2 sequences are SGHDN and FVKESK. V lost 0 bases, J lost 4 bases, and 7 bases stayed unmatched.